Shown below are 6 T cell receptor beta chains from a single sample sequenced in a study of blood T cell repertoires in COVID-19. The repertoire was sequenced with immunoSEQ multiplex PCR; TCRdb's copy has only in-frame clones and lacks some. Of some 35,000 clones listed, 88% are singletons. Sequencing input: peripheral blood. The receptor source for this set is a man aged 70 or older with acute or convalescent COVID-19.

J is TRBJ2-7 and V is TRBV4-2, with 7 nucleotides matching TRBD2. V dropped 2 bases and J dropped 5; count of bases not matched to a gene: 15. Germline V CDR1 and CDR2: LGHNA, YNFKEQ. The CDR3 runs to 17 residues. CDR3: CASSQKWEGRVSHEQYF. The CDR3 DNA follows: TGTGCCAGCAGCCAAAAATGGGAGGGGCGAGTATCCCACGAGCAGTACTTC.

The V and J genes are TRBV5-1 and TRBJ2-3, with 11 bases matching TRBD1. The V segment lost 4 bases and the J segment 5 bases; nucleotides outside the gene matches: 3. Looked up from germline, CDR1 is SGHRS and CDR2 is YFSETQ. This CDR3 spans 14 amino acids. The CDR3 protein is CASSPGQGEDTQYF. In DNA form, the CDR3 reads TGCGCCAGCAGCCCGGGACAGGGGGAAGATACGCAGTATTTT.

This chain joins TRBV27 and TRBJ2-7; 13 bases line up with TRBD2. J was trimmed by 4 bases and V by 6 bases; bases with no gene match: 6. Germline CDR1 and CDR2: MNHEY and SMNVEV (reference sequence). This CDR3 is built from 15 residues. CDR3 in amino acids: CASRRGLAGEYEQYF. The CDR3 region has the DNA TGTGCCAGCAGAAGAGGACTAGCGGGAGAGTACGAGCAGTACTTC.

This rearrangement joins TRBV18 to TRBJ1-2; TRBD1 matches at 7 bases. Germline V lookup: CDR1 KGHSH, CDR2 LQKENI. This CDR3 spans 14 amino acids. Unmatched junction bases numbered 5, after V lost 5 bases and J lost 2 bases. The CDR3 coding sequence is TGTGCCAGCTCAGGGAACAGGGGCAACTATGGCTACACCTTC. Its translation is CASSGNRGNYGYTF.

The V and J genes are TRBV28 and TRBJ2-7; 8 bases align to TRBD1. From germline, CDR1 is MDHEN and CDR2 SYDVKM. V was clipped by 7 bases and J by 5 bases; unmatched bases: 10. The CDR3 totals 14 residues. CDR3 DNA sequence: TGTGCCAGCATTAATCCGGCAGGGGGCGACGAGCAGTACTTC. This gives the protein CASINPAGGDEQYF.

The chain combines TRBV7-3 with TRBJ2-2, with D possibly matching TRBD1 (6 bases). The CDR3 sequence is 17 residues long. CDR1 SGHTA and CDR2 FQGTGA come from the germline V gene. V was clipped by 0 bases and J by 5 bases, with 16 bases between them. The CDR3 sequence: CASSLTLDSQKTGELFF. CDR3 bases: TGTGCCAGCAGCTTAACGTTGGACAGTCAGAAAACCGGGGAGCTGTTTTTT.